The rows below give T cell receptor beta chains drawn from one sample of a study of early T cells in non-severe SARS-CoV-2 infection. One entry per CDR3 protein, called by TCRdb with MiXCR from the 5' RACE reads. Altogether 55,000 or so distinct CDR3 sequences are present, under 7.5% being singletons, with the ten largest covering around 5%. The source was whole blood, collected at baseline. These receptors all stem from an adult who was a healthcare worker with PCR-confirmed SARS-CoV-2 infection or an uninfected control (not recorded which). Both conserved end residues are part of each CDR3. Fields, in order: V gene, J gene, D gene, clone size, CDR3 protein, CDR3 DNA. The D gene is left open where the match is weak. Not all rows give a size; the values are once, few, many and, for expanded clones, a class.

>TRBV19|TRBJ2-1|NA|few
CASRIDEQFF
TGTGCCAGTAGGATTGATGAGCAGTTCTTC
>TRBV3-2|TRBJ2-1|NA|few
CASSPTGGSYNEQFF
TGTGCCAGCAGCCCAACAGGGGGCTCCTACAATGAGCAGTTCTTC
>TRBV7-2|TRBJ2-7|NA|NA
CASSRGGRTYEQYF
TGTGCCAGCAGCCGAGGGGGTCGTACCTACGAGCAGTACTTC
>TRBV29-1|TRBJ2-7|NA|few
CSVGYIDYEQYF
TGCAGCGTTGGATACATAGACTACGAGCAGTACTTC
>TRBV5-1|TRBJ2-3|NA|NA
CASSLDVWQGTDTQYF
TGCGCCAGCAGCTTGGACGTGTGGCAGGGCACAGATACGCAGTATTTT
>TRBV3-1|TRBJ1-2|NA|many
CASSQEASGTGYTF
TGTGCCAGCAGCCAAGAGGCCAGCGGGACTGGCTACACCTTC
>TRBV7-9|TRBJ1-1|NA|many
CASSHGGTEAFF
TGTGCCAGCAGCCACGGGGGAACTGAAGCTTTCTTT
>TRBV7-3|TRBJ2-5|TRBD2|few
CASSPGGAGGNTQYF
TGTGCCAGCAGCCCCGGGGGGGCGGGAGGCAATACCCAGTACTTC
>TRBV7-6|TRBJ1-1|NA|many
CASSPRTGNTEAFF
TGTGCCAGCAGCCCCCGGACGGGGAACACTGAAGCTTTCTTT
>TRBV5-6|TRBJ1-3|NA|many
CASSLRTSWGTDTIYF
TGTGCCAGCAGCTTGAGGACTAGCTGGGGGACGGACACCATATATTTT
>TRBV6-4|TRBJ2-3|TRBD2|few
CAVGGTSGLVADTQYF
TGTGCGGTCGGGGGGACTAGCGGACTTGTGGCAGATACGCAGTATTTT
>TRBV19|TRBJ2-3|TRBD1|few
CASSPGRGQSTDTQYF
TGTGCCAGTAGCCCCGGTAGGGGGCAGAGCACAGATACGCAGTATTTT
>TRBV7-8|TRBJ2-3|NA|few
CASSLDAWADTQYF
TGTGCCAGCAGCTTAGACGCCTGGGCAGATACGCAGTATTTT
>TRBV4-3|TRBJ1-2|NA|NA
CASSQDGSGQRKLYGYTF
TGCGCCAGCAGCCAAGATGGGTCCGGACAGCGTAAACTCTATGGCTACACCTTC
>TRBV20-1|TRBJ2-1|NA|many
CSAPLLGFYNEQFF
TGCAGTGCTCCCCTTTTAGGTTTCTACAATGAGCAGTTCTTC
>TRBV20-1|TRBJ2-3|TRBD1|many
CSADGTGDTDTQYF
TGCAGTGCTGATGGGACAGGAGACACAGATACGCAGTATTTT
>TRBV7-3|TRBJ2-7|NA|NA
CASSVAGDFGYEQYF
TGTGCCAGCAGCGTGGCCGGGGACTTCGGCTACGAGCAGTACTTC
>TRBV29-1|TRBJ2-7|NA|few
CSVEGNYEQYF
TGCAGCGTTGAAGGAAATTACGAGCAGTACTTC
>TRBV28|TRBJ2-1|NA|many
CASSLVYNEQFF
TGTGCCAGCAGTTTAGTCTACAATGAGCAGTTCTTC
>TRBV20-1|TRBJ1-5|TRBD1|many
CSALTGGDQPQHF
TGCAGTGCTTTAACAGGGGGCGATCAGCCCCAGCATTTT
>TRBV12-3/TRBV12-4|TRBJ2-1|NA|NA
CASSFVSGGLDEQFF
TGTGCCAGCAGTTTCGTTTCCGGGGGGCTCGATGAGCAGTTCTTC
>TRBV28|TRBJ2-7|NA|many
CASSRIRQYF
TGTGCCAGCAGCCGTATACGACAGTACTTC
>TRBV20-1|TRBJ1-1|NA|NA
CSARDFKNTEAFF
TGCAGTGCTAGAGATTTTAAGAACACTGAAGCTTTCTTT
>TRBV7-9|TRBJ1-2|NA|NA
CASSLGGSGALYGYTF
TGTGCCAGCAGCTTGGGAGGGTCCGGGGCCCTCTATGGCTACACCTTC
>TRBV15|TRBJ2-1|NA|NA
CATSSSSGGPYYNEQFF
TGTGCCACCAGCAGCAGCTCCGGGGGGCCCTACTACAATGAGCAGTTCTTC
>TRBV6-1|TRBJ1-5|NA|many
CASSRLGARDQPQHF
TGTGCCAGCAGTAGGTTGGGGGCGCGAGATCAGCCCCAGCATTTT
>TRBV4-3|TRBJ2-7|TRBD1|few
CASSQDYLGTDPYEQYF
TGCGCCAGCAGCCAAGATTATCTGGGGACAGACCCCTACGAGCAGTACTTC
>TRBV7-9|TRBJ1-1|NA|NA
CASSFLQMSTEAFF
TGTGCCAGCAGCTTTCTTCAGATGTCAACTGAAGCTTTCTTT
>TRBV28|TRBJ2-7|TRBD1|few
CASSPVDRPWEQYF
TGTGCCAGCAGCCCCGTGGACAGGCCCTGGGAGCAGTACTTC
>TRBV7-2|TRBJ2-2|NA|many
CASSSTGELFF
TGTGCCAGCAGCTCCACCGGGGAGCTGTTTTTT
>TRBV5-1|TRBJ1-5|NA|few
CASSLTGATTQPQHF
TGCGCCAGCAGCCTGACAGGAGCTACTACCCAGCCCCAGCATTTT
>TRBV12-3/TRBV12-4|TRBJ1-3|NA|many
CASSLEGLSGNTIYF
TGTGCCAGCAGTTTAGAGGGTTTGTCCGGAAACACCATATATTTT
>TRBV12-3/TRBV12-4|TRBJ2-7|NA|many
CASSFTGEQYF
TGTGCCAGCAGTTTTACCGGCGAGCAGTACTTC
>TRBV6-2/TRBV6-3|TRBJ2-1|TRBD1|many
CASNDRGPDNEQFF
TGTGCCAGCAATGACAGGGGTCCCGACAATGAGCAGTTCTTC
>TRBV5-5|TRBJ2-7|NA|NA
CASSLNSGEQYF
TGTGCCAGCAGCTTGAACAGTGGGGAGCAGTACTTC
>TRBV28|TRBJ2-4|TRBD2|many
CASSSAGGRNIQYF
TGTGCCAGCAGTTCGGCGGGGGGGCGAAACATTCAGTACTTC
>TRBV7-2|TRBJ2-1|NA|many
CASSSNAGEQFF
TGTGCCAGCAGCTCGAATGCAGGGGAGCAGTTCTTC
>TRBV5-1|TRBJ1-1|TRBD1|once
CASSYPTGLNTEAFF
TGCGCCAGCAGCTACCCGACAGGGTTGAACACTGAAGCTTTCTTT
>TRBV19|TRBJ2-1|TRBD2|many
CAIAGGQNEQFF
TGTGCCATTGCGGGGGGCCAGAATGAGCAGTTCTTC
>TRBV2|TRBJ2-1|NA|NA
CASRDTREYNEQFF
TGTGCCAGCAGGGACACGAGGGAATATAATGAGCAGTTCTTC
>TRBV4-1|TRBJ2-5|NA|few
CASSPSPGNQETQYF
TGCGCCAGCAGCCCTTCCCCCGGAAACCAAGAGACCCAGTACTTC
>TRBV7-2|TRBJ2-5|NA|many
CASSLNGGETQYF
TGTGCCAGCAGCTTAAACGGGGGTGAGACCCAGTACTTC
>TRBV28|TRBJ2-7|TRBD1|NA
CATSLGQDYEQYF
TGTGCCACCTCCCTGGGACAGGACTACGAGCAGTACTTC
>TRBV9|TRBJ2-7|TRBD1|many
CASSVESGGYEQYF
TGTGCCAGCAGCGTAGAGTCAGGGGGCTACGAGCAGTACTTC
>TRBV5-1|TRBJ2-7|NA|NA
CASSLDTGTRDYEQYF
TGCGCCAGCAGCTTGGACACAGGGACTCGGGATTACGAGCAGTACTTC
>TRBV5-1|TRBJ2-7|NA|few
CASALGALTIYEQYF
TGCGCCAGCGCCCTGGGGGCTCTGACGATCTACGAGCAGTACTTC
>TRBV10-2|TRBJ2-5|NA|many
CASSELGKTQYF
TGCGCCAGCAGTGAGTTGGGAAAGACCCAGTACTTC
>TRBV19|TRBJ1-5|NA|many
CASSGVYNQPQHF
TGTGCCAGTAGTGGGGTTTACAATCAGCCCCAGCATTTT
>TRBV12-3/TRBV12-4|TRBJ1-2|NA|many
CASSLVYPGYGYTF
TGTGCCAGCAGTTTGGTGTACCCGGGGTATGGCTACACCTTC
>TRBV4-3|TRBJ2-3|TRBD2|NA
CASSQEAGGPGTQYF
TGCGCCAGCAGCCAAGAAGCGGGGGGGCCGGGTACGCAGTATTTT
>TRBV7-6|TRBJ2-6|NA|many
CASSTTFRRSGANVLTF
TGTGCCAGCAGCACAACATTTCGCAGGAGCGGGGCCAACGTCCTGACTTTC
>TRBV3-1|TRBJ1-5|NA|many
CASSQEITDQPQHF
TGTGCCAGCAGCCAAGAAATCACTGATCAGCCCCAGCATTTT
>TRBV5-6|TRBJ1-1|NA|many
CASSLWDTFMNTEAFF
TGTGCCAGCAGCTTGTGGGACACCTTCATGAACACTGAAGCTTTCTTT
>TRBV19|TRBJ1-6|NA|NA
CASSGAAGSPLHF
TGTGCCAGTTCAGGGGCCGCGGGATCACCCCTCCACTTT
>TRBV28|TRBJ1-1|NA|many
CASSLIRELMNTEAFF
TGTGCCAGCAGTTTAATCAGGGAGCTCATGAACACTGAAGCTTTCTTT
>TRBV7-2|TRBJ2-5|TRBD1|few
CASSLMGTGANQGF
TGTGCCAGCAGCTTAATGGGGACAGGGGCCAACCAGGGCTTC
>TRBV7-2|TRBJ1-6|NA|NA
CASSLGGATDSPLHF
TGTGCCAGCAGCTTAGGAGGGGCTACGGATTCACCCCTCCACTTT
>TRBV4-1|TRBJ1-1|NA|NA
CASSQDHNRATEAFF
TGCGCCAGCAGCCAGGACCATAACAGGGCCACTGAAGCTTTCTTT
>TRBV7-9|TRBJ2-7|NA|many
CASRSTLEQYF
TGTGCCAGCAGGTCTACTCTGGAGCAGTACTTC